This T cell receptor beta chain was sequenced for a study of cytomegalovirus exposure and HLA in healthy donors. Study-level background: The same platform used for the approximately 670 first-cohort repertoires was also used for the roughly 120 validation repertoires, as a later analysis reported. General observations from the study: Cytomegalovirus status was reportedly diagnosed by the classifier with high specificity and sensitivity. It was found in a later analysis that first-cohort TCR clusters tended to co-occur in the 130 or so validation repertoires.

Clones were sequenced by immunoSEQ multiplex PCR, and TCRdb holds only the in-frame ones, with some missing. The sample lists approximately 70,000 clones; roughly 92% were seen once. In regard to this clone: Its antigen is not known.

Trimming at V came to 1 base and at J to 6 bases, leaving 7 bases not matched to a gene. CDR3 length: 16 amino acids. CDR1 is LNHDA, CDR2 SQIVND, per germline (reference sequence). This receptor was taken from a woman aged 18-29 years in good health and CMV-seronegative. V and J are TRBV19 and TRBJ2-1; TRBD2 matches at 9 bases. Sample: PBMCs. CDR3: CASSIGPAGGFNEQFF. The CDR3 bases are TGTGCCAGTAGTATAGGGCCAGCGGGGGGTTTCAATGAGCAGTTCTTC.